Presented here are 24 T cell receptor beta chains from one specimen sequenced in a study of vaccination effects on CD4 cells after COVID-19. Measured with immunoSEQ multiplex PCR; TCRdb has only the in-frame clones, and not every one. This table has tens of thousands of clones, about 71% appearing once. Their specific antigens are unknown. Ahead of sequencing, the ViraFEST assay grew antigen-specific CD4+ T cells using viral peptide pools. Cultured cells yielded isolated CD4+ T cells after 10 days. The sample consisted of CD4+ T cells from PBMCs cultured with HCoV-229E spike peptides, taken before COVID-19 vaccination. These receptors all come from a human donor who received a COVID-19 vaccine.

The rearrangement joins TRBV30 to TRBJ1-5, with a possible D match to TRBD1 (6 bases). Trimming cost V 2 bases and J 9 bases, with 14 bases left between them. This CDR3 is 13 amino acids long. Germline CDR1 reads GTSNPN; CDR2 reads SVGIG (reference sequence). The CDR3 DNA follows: TGTGCCTGGAGTTTGGCAGGGGATACGCCCCAGCATTTT. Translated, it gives CAWSLAGDTPQHF.

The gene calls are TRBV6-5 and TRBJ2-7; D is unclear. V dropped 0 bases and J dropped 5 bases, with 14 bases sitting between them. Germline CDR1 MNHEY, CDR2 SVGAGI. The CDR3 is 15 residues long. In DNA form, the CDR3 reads TGTGCCAGCAGTTACTCCATGACGGCGGTCCACGAGCAGTACTTC. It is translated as CASSYSMTAVHEQYF.

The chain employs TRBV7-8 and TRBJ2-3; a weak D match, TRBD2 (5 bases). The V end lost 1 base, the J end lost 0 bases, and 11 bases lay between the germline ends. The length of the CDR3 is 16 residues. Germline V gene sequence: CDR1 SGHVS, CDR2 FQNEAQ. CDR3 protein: CASSLGGSASTDTQYF. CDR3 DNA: TGTGCCAGCAGCTTAGGGGGTAGCGCTAGCACAGATACGCAGTATTTT.

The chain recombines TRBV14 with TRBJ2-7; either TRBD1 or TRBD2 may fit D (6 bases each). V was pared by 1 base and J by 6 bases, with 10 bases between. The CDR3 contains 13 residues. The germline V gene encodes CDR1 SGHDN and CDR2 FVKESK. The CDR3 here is CASSQVQGGEQYF. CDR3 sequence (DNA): TGTGCCAGCAGCCAAGTACAGGGAGGCGAGCAGTACTTC.

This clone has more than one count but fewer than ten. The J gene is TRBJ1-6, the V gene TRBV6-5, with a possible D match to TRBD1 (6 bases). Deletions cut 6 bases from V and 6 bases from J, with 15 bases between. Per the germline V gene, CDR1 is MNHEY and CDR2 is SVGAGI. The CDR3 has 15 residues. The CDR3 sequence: CASRRRTEANSPLHF. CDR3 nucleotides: TGTGCCAGCAGGCGACGGACAGAAGCTAATTCACCCCTCCACTTT.

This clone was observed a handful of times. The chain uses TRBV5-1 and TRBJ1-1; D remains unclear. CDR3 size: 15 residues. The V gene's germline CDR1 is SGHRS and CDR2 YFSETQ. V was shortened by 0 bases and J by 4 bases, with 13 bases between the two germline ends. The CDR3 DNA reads TGCGCCAGCAGCTTGGCGGTCGCAGGAGGCACTGAAGCTTTCTTT. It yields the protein CASSLAVAGGTEAFF.

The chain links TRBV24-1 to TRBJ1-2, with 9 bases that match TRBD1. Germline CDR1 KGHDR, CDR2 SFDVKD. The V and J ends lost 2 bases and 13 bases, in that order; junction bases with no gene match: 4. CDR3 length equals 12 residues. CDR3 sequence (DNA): TGTGCCACCAGTGATTCGGACAGGGGAGTCACCTTC. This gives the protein CATSDSDRGVTF.

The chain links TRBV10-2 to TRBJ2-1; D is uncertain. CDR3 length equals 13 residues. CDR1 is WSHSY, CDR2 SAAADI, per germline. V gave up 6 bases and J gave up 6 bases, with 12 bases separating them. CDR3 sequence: CASRSARPNEQFF. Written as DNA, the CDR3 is TGCGCCAGCAGGAGCGCCAGACCCAATGAGCAGTTCTTC.

DNA of the CDR3: TGCGCCAGCAGCGGGGGACAGGGGATTGGTACCGGGGAGCTGTTTTTT. This codes for CASSGGQGIGTGELFF. This chain joins TRBV5-1 and TRBJ2-2, with 10 bases fitting TRBD1. CDR3 length equals 16 residues. CDR1 and CDR2 (germline): SGHRS, YFSETQ. The V segment lost 4 bases and the J segment 5 bases; nucleotides outside the gene matches: 8.

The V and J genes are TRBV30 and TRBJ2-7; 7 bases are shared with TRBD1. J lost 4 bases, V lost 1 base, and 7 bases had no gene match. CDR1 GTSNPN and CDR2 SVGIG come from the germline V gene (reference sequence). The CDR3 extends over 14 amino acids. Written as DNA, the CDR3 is TGTGCCTGGAGTGGACAGGGCTTAACGTACGAGCAGTACTTC. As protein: CAWSGQGLTYEQYF.

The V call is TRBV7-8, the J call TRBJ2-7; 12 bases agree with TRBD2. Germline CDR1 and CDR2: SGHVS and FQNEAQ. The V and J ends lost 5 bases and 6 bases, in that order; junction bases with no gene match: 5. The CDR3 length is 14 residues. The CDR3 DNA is TGTGCCAGCAGCCGGACTAGCGGGATTGGCGAGCAGTACTTC. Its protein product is CASSRTSGIGEQYF.

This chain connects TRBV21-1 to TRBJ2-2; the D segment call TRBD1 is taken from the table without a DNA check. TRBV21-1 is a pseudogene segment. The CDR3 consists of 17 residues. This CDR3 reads CASSKVQGDRNTGELFF. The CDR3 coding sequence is TGTGCCAGCAGCAAAGTCCAGGGGGACAGGAACACCGGGGAGCTGTTTTTT.

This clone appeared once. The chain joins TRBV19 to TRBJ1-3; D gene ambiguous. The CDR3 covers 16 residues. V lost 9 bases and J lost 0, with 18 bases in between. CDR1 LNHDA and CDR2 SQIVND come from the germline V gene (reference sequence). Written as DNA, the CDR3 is TGTGCCAGCCAAGAAAATGTCCGGGACTCTGGAAACACCATATATTTT. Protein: CASQENVRDSGNTIYF.

The CDR3 sequence is CASSELAETQYF. The DNA of the CDR3 is TGTGCCAGCAGTGAATTAGCGGAGACCCAGTACTTC. This chain joins TRBV6-1 and TRBJ2-5; D is perhaps TRBD2 (5 bases). The CDR3 sequence is 12 residues long. V lost 2 bases and J 5 bases, leaving 6 bases between the germline ends. Germline V lookup: CDR1 MNHNS, CDR2 SASEGT.

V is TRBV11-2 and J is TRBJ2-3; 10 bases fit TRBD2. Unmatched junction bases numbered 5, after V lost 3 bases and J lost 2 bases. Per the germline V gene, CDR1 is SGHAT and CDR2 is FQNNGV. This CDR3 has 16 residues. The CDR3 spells CASSLTSGYTTDTQYF. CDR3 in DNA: TGTGCCAGCAGCTTGACTAGCGGGTACACCACAGATACGCAGTATTTT.

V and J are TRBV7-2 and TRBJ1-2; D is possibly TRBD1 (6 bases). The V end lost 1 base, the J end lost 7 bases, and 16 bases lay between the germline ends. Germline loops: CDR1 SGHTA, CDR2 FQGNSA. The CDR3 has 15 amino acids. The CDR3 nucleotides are TGTGCCAGCAGCTTAGGGGTTTCGACAGGCGGTGGCTACACCTTC. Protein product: CASSLGVSTGGGYTF.

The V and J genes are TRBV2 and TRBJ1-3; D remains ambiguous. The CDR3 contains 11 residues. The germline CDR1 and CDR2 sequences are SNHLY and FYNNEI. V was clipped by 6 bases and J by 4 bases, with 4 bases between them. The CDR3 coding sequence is TGTGCCAGCAGATTCGGAAACACCATATATTTT. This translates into CASRFGNTIYF.

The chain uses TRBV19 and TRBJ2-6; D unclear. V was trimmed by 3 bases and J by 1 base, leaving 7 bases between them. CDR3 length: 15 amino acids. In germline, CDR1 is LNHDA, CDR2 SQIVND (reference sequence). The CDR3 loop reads CASSILRSGANVLTF. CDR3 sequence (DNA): TGTGCCAGTAGTATTCTAAGATCTGGGGCCAACGTCCTGACTTTC.

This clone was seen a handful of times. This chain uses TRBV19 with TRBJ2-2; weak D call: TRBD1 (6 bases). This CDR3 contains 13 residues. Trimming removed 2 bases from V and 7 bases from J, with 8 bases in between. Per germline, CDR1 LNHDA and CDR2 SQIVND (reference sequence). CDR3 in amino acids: CASSIWGLGELFF. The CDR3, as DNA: TGTGCCAGTAGTATATGGGGGCTCGGGGAGCTGTTTTTT.

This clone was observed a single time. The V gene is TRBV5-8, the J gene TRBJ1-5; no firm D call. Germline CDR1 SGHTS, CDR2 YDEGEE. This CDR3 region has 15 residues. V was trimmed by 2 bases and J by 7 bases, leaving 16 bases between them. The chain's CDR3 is CASSFGVVLGQPQHF. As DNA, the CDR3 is TGTGCCAGCAGCTTTGGTGTGGTCCTCGGGCAGCCCCAGCATTTT. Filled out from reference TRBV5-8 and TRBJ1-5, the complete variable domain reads EAGVTQSPTHLIKTRGQQATLRCSPISGHTSVYWYQQALGLGLQFLLWYDEGEERNRGNFPPRFSGRQFPNYSSELNVNALELEDSALYLCASSFGVVLGQPQHFGDGTRLSIL.

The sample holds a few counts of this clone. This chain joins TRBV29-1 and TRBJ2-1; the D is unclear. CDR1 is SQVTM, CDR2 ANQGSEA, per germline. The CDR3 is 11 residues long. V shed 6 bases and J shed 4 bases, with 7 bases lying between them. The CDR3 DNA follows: TGCAGCGTCGAGGATTACAATGAGCAGTTCTTC. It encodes CSVEDYNEQFF.

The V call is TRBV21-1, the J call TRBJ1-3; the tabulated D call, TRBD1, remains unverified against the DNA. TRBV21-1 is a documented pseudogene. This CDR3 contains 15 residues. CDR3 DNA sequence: TGTGCCAGCAGCAAAGCGGACAGGCTTGGAAACACCATATATTTT. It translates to CASSKADRLGNTIYF.

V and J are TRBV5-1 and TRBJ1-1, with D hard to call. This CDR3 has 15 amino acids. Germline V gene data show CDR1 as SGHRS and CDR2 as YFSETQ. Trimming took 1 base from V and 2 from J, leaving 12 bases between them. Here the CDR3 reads CASSLFTASNTEAFF. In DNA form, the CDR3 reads TGCGCCAGCAGCTTGTTCACAGCCTCAAACACTGAAGCTTTCTTT.

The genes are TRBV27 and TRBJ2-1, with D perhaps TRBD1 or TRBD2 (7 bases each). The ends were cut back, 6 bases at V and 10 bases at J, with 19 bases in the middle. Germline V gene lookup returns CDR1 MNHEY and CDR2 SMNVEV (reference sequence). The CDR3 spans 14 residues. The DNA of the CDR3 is TGTGCCAGCAGGGACAGGCCCGGGGGGAGAGAGCAGTTCTTC. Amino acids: CASRDRPGGREQFF.